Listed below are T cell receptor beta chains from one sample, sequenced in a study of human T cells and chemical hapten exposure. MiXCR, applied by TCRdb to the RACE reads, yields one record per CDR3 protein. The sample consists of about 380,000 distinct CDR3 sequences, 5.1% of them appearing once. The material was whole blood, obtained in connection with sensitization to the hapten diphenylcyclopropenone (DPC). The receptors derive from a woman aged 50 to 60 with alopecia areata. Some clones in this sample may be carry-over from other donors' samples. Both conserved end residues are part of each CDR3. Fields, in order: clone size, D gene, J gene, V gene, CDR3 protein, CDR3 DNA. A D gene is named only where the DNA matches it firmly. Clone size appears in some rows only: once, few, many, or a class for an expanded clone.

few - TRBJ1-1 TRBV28 CASSLGVGRGKAFF TGTGCCAGCAGTTTAGGGGTAGGCAGGGGTAAAGCTTTCTTT
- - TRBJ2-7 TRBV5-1 CASSLGDGPSSYEQYF TGCGCCAGCAGCTTGGGGGACGGACCCAGCTCCTACGAGCAGTACTTC
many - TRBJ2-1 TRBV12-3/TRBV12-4 CASSLGMAGYEQFF TGTGCCAGCAGTTTAGGGATGGCAGGGTATGAGCAGTTCTTC
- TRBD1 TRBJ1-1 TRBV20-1 CSAAPQGPNTEAFF TGCAGTGCTGCCCCACAGGGGCCGAACACTGAAGCTTTCTTT
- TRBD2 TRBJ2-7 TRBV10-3 CAISESSGGVTLTYEQYF TGTGCCATCAGTGAGTCTAGCGGGGGGGTGACACTAACCTACGAGCAGTACTTC
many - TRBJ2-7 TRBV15 CATSRDRDGYEQYF TGTGCCACCAGCAGAGATCGTGACGGGTACGAGCAGTACTTC
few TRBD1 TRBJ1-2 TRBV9 CASSANIPGQGEEGYTF TGTGCCAGCAGCGCCAATATCCCGGGACAGGGTGAAGAGGGCTACACCTTC
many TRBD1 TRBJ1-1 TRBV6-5 CASSYPRTGGDRYTEAFF TGTGCCAGCAGTTACCCGAGAACAGGGGGCGATAGGTACACTGAAGCTTTCTTT
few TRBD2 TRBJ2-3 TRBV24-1 CATSDWTSLRTDTQYF TGTGCCACCAGTGATTGGACTAGCCTTCGCACAGATACGCAGTATTTT
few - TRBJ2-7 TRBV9 CASSVSGGPDEQYF TGTGCCAGCAGCGTAAGTGGAGGCCCGGACGAGCAGTACTTC
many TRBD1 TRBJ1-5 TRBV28 CASRLTRQGGSNQPQHF TGTGCCAGCAGGCTAACGAGACAGGGGGGCAGCAATCAGCCCCAGCATTTT
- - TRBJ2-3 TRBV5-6 CASSLVRELPDTQYF TGTGCCAGCAGCTTGGTTCGGGAGTTGCCAGATACGCAGTATTTT
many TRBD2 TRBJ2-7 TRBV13 CASRPPSGGPHEQYF TGTGCCAGCCGCCCGCCGAGCGGGGGTCCCCACGAGCAGTACTTC
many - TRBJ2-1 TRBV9 CASSGNEQFF TGTGCCAGCAGCGGGAATGAGCAGTTCTTC
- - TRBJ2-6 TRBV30 CAWSVPGANVLTF TGTGCCTGGAGTGTACCTGGGGCCAACGTCCTGACTTTC
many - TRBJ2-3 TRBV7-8 CASSLVGRGADTQYF TGTGCCAGCAGCTTAGTGGGTAGGGGGGCAGATACGCAGTATTTT
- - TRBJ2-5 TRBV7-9 CASLGSGETQYF TGTGCCAGCCTCGGCTCGGGGGAGACCCAGTACTTC
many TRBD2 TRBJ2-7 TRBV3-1 CASSIGVGGASEQYF TGTGCCAGCAGCATTGGGGTCGGGGGGGCCTCCGAGCAGTACTTC
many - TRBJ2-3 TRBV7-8 CASSLDYHTQYF TGTGCCAGCAGCTTAGACTATCATACGCAGTATTTT
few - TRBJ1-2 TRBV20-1 CSASLGDGYTF TGCAGTGCTAGTCTAGGGGACGGCTACACCTTC